This T cell receptor beta chain was found in a study of OX40 agonist ivuxolimab in advanced cancers. Produced via immunoSEQ multiplex PCR; TCRdb's table is partial and in-frame only. The repertoire holds 65,000 to 85,000 clones, with around 90% as singletons. This clone is a singleton in its sample. Trimming took 5 bases from V and 4 from J; bases not matched to a gene: 10. Germline V lookup: CDR1 MNHEY, CDR2 SVGAGI. This CDR3 region has 15 residues. The source was CD4+ or CD8+ T cells sorted from blood, collected in a trial of the OX40 agonist ivuxolimab. The TCR originated in an adult with an advanced solid tumor such as melanoma, head and neck, liver or kidney cancer. J is TRBJ1-2 and V is TRBV6-5; 7 bases line up with TRBD1. CDR3 protein: CASSPRGQALYGYTF. CDR3 bases: TGTGCCAGCAGTCCCCGTGGACAGGCGCTCTATGGCTACACCTTC.